One and the same sample provided the 16 T cell receptor beta chains below, sequenced in a study of T cell repertoires in cytomegalovirus infection. The antigens these receptors bind are not known. Using its own MiXCR run on the reads, TCRdb lists one record per CDR3 protein. Among 900,000 to 950,000 distinct CDR3 sequences listed, about a third were seen once. Here the sequenced sample was cultured CD8+ T cells from PBMCs, taken from culture after CMV antigen stimulation. These receptors originate from a human donor in good health (CMV status not recorded). Some clones in this sample may be carry-over from other donors' samples.

This chain links TRBV25-1 with TRBJ2-5; possibly TRBD2 for D (6 bases). Germline lookup yields CDR1 MGHDK and CDR2 SYGVNS. Trimming took 8 bases from V and 2 from J, leaving 12 bases between them. This CDR3 spans 13 amino acids. For the CDR3, the DNA is TGTGCCAGCGGACGGGGGACTCAAGAGACCCAGTACTTC. It yields the protein CASGRGTQETQYF.

CDR3 sequence reads: CASRLTGTYEQYF. CDR3 in DNA: TGTGCCAGCAGGCTAACAGGGACCTACGAGCAGTACTTC. The rearrangement links TRBV12-3 or TRBV12-4 to TRBJ2-7; possible D gene TRBD1, 6 bases. CDR3 length equals 13 residues. V lost 6 bases and J 2 bases, leaving 11 bases between the germline ends.

This clonotype was counted ten times or more. The chain is built from TRBV7-6 and TRBJ2-7, with a possible D match to TRBD1 (5 bases). Germline CDR1 reads SGHVS; CDR2 reads FNYEAQ. The CDR3 runs to 14 residues. V was pared by 5 bases and J by 6 bases, with 17 bases between. CDR3 protein: CASSETGFSGEQYV. The DNA of the CDR3 is TGTGCCAGCAGCGAAACAGGATTCAGTGGCGAGCAGTACGTC.

The V gene is TRBV7-9, the J gene TRBJ2-3; D is perhaps TRBD1 or TRBD2 (6 bases each). Trimming left V 3 bases short and J 2 bases short, with 12 bases between. The germline V gene encodes CDR1 SEHNR and CDR2 FQNEAQ (reference sequence). CDR3 length: 15 amino acids. For the CDR3, the DNA is TGTGCCAGCAGCTTGGGGGGACAACCCACAGATACGCAGTATTTT. It encodes CASSLGGQPTDTQYF.

The table lists this clonotype with a few counts. The rearrangement links TRBV25-1 to TRBJ2-7; tentative D call: TRBD1 (5 bases). The CDR3 is made up of 16 amino acids. V lost 5 bases to trimming and J lost 5 bases, with 22 bases between them. The germline CDR1 and CDR2 sequences are MGHDK and SYGVNS. The CDR3 reads CASSSRETWVVHEQYF. In DNA form, the CDR3 reads TGTGCCAGCAGTAGCAGGGAAACGTGGGTGGTCCACGAGCAGTACTTC.

This chain joins TRBV6-5 and TRBJ1-2; TRBD1 agrees at 7 bases. The CDR3 length is 13 residues. V shed 5 bases and J 5 bases; nucleotides not matched to a gene: 5. Germline V gives CDR1 MNHEY, CDR2 SVGAGI. CDR3 region: CASSPDRIYGYTF. The CDR3 DNA sequence: TGTGCCAGCAGTCCGGACAGGATATATGGCTACACCTTC.

This clonotype was seen a handful of times. The V and J genes are TRBV5-1 and TRBJ2-1; 10 bases fit TRBD2. The trim removed 0 bases at V and 8 bases at J, leaving 8 bases unmatched. CDR3 size: 16 residues. Germline CDR1 reads SGHRS; CDR2 reads YFSETQ. CDR3 protein: CASSLELAGFPDEQFF. Written as DNA, the CDR3 is TGCGCCAGCAGCTTGGAACTAGCGGGGTTCCCAGATGAGCAGTTCTTC.

This clonotype was detected a few times. The V gene is TRBV7-9, the J gene TRBJ2-2, with D possibly matching TRBD1 (6 bases). Trimming shortened V by 4 bases and J by 10 bases, and 10 bases separated the two germline ends. The CDR3 consists of 12 residues. Germline values: CDR1 SEHNR, CDR2 FQNEAQ (reference sequence). CDR3 protein: CASSSQGPELFF. The CDR3 region has the DNA TGTGCCAGCAGCTCACAGGGTCCGGAGCTGTTTTTT.

The chain couples TRBV12-3 or TRBV12-4 to TRBJ1-2, with 7 bases matching TRBD1. V dropped 3 bases and J dropped 4; count of bases not matched to a gene: 5. The CDR3 contains 14 residues. The DNA for the CDR3 is TGTGCCAGCAGTTTGACAGGGCCTACCTATGGCTACACCTTC. Amino acid sequence: CASSLTGPTYGYTF.

The chain is built from TRBV5-4 and TRBJ1-1, with a tentative D call TRBD1 (5 bases). The germline V and J ends were trimmed by 4 bases and 7 bases, with 14 bases remaining between them. This CDR3 spans 13 amino acids. Germline CDR1 and CDR2: SGHNT and YYREEE (reference sequence). CDR3 coding DNA: TGTGCCAGCAGCGGTGACAGTGTCAATGAAGCTTTCTTT. Translation gives CASSGDSVNEAFF.

This clonotype showed up many times. This sequence joins TRBV6-5 and TRBJ2-2; perhaps TRBD2 as D (5 bases). Between the trimmed V and J ends, which lost 0 bases and 7 bases, there was a span of 6 bases. This CDR3 spans 13 amino acids. CDR1 and CDR2 from the germline V gene are MNHEY and SVGAGI. The CDR3 loop reads CASSYSGSGELFF. Here the CDR3 DNA reads TGTGCCAGCAGTTACTCGGGGAGCGGGGAGCTGTTTTTT.

There are a few counts of this clonotype. This chain uses TRBV7-6 with TRBJ2-7; 10 nucleotides agree with TRBD1. Per germline, CDR1 SGHVS and CDR2 FNYEAQ. This CDR3 comprises 13 residues. J gave up 6 bases and V 5 bases, and 4 bases lay outside the gene matches. CDR3 in amino acids: CASSLGTGAEQYV. The CDR3 coding sequence is TGTGCCAGCAGCCTGGGGACAGGGGCCGAGCAGTACGTC.

The table lists this clonotype with a few counts. The J gene is TRBJ1-1, the V gene TRBV12-3 or TRBV12-4; 8 nucleotides line up with TRBD1. Losses at the gene ends were 2 bases for V and 4 bases for J; bases not matched to a gene: 6. This CDR3 is built from 15 residues. The CDR3: CASSLMGQEATEAFF. For the CDR3, the DNA is TGTGCCAGCAGTTTAATGGGACAGGAAGCCACTGAAGCTTTCTTT.

The chain carries TRBV15 and TRBJ2-2, with D hard to call. The CDR3 covers 14 residues. V was shortened by 1 base and J by 7 bases, with 10 bases between the two germline ends. The germline V gene has CDR1 LNHNV and CDR2 YYDKDF (reference sequence). This CDR3 reads CATSRVGVDGELFF. The CDR3 nucleotides read TGTGCCACCAGCAGAGTAGGCGTAGACGGGGAGCTGTTTTTT. Supplemented by reference TRBV15 and TRBJ2-2, the full variable domain reads DAMVIQNPRYQVTQFGKPVTLSCSQTLNHNVMYWYQQKSSQAPKLLFHYYDKDFNNEADTPDNFQSRRPNTSFCFLDIRSPGLGDTAMYLCATSRVGVDGELFFGEGSRLTVL.

The chain links TRBV2 to TRBJ2-7; 8 bases line up with TRBD1. Trimming removed 8 bases from V and 0 bases from J; junction bases left unmatched: 3. CDR1 and CDR2 (germline): SNHLY, FYNNEI. The CDR3 is made up of 13 amino acids. Written as DNA, the CDR3 is TGTGCCAGCGGGACAGGTTACTCCTACGAGCAGTACGTC. Amino acid sequence: CASGTGYSYEQYV.

This clonotype showed up just a few times. This chain joins TRBV7-9 and TRBJ2-1, with 8 nucleotides matching TRBD2. In germline, CDR1 is SEHNR, CDR2 FQNEAQ (reference sequence). The V gene end was trimmed by 5 bases and the J gene end by 9 bases; junction bases not matched to a gene: 15. The CDR3 runs to 16 residues. CDR3 nucleotide sequence: TGTGCCAGCAGCCGGCGCCCAACGGGGGGGCAGAGTGAGCAGTTCTTC. Protein: CASSRRPTGGQSEQFF.